Listed below are T cell receptor beta chains from one sample, sequenced in a study of T-cell reconstitution after alpha-beta-depleted transplantation in children. Each CDR3 protein is one row after TCRdb ran MiXCR on the PCR reads. Among about 600,000 distinct CDR3 sequences listed, about 10% were seen once. The sample was PBMCs from the stem cell graft donor, taken from the stem cell graft. The receptors come from a human donor who donated a stem cell graft to a child with acute myeloid leukemia. The CDR3 runs from the conserved cysteine through the conserved F or W. D genes are given only for firm matches. Clone size appears in some rows only: once, few, many, or a class for an expanded clone.

>TRBV29-1|TRBD1|.|TRBJ2-1
CSVGGQPSYNEQFF
TGCAGCGTTGGGGGACAGCCCTCCTACAATGAGCAGTTCTTC
>TRBV6-2/TRBV6-3|.|many|TRBJ1-3
CASSFDRRSGNTIYF
TGTGCCAGCAGTTTCGACAGGCGCTCTGGAAACACCATATATTTT
>TRBV20-1|TRBD2|.|TRBJ2-3
CSAPVFGGGRIGADTQYF
TGCAGTGCTCCCGTGTTTGGTGGCGGGAGAATCGGAGCAGATACGCAGTATTTT
>TRBV14|.|many|TRBJ2-1
CASSQQDKNEQFF
TGTGCCAGCAGCCAGCAGGACAAAAATGAGCAGTTCTTC
>TRBV10-3|TRBD2|.|TRBJ2-2
CAISPGTTNTGELFF
TGTGCCATCAGTCCGGGGACTACGAACACCGGGGAGCTGTTTTTT
>TRBV25-1|TRBD1|.|TRBJ2-7
CARDRVGQYF
TGTGCCAGGGACAGGGTAGGGCAGTACTTC
>TRBV4-3|.|.|TRBJ2-2
CASSQGDSEWPGELFF
TGCGCCAGCAGCCAAGGGGACTCCGAATGGCCGGGGGAGCTGTTTTTT
>TRBV7-2|TRBD2|few|TRBJ2-1
CASSPTGRTSAYNEQFF
TGTGCCAGCAGCCCGACTGGTAGGACTAGCGCATACAATGAGCAGTTCTTC
>TRBV29-1|.|many|TRBJ2-7
CSVPQGPYEQYF
TGCAGCGTACCCCAGGGCCCCTACGAGCAGTACTTC
>TRBV4-2|TRBD1|few|TRBJ2-3
CASSRDRVTDTQYF
TGTGCCAGCAGCCGGGACAGGGTCACAGATACGCAGTATTTT
>TRBV16|.|many|TRBJ2-1
CASSQSGDRYNEQFF
TGTGCCAGCAGCCAATCTGGTGATCGGTACAATGAGCAGTTCTTC
>TRBV18|TRBD2|.|TRBJ2-5
CASSPLAGEAETQYF
TGTGCCAGCTCACCGCTAGCGGGTGAGGCGGAGACCCAGTACTTC
>TRBV29-1|.|few|TRBJ1-2
CSVEDPTGTNYGYTF
TGCAGCGTTGAAGATCCTACAGGGACTAACTATGGCTACACCTTC
>TRBV5-1|TRBD2|many|TRBJ2-2
CASSSGLAGGTGELFF
TGCGCCAGCAGCTCGGGACTAGCGGGAGGCACCGGGGAGCTGTTTTTT
>TRBV2|.|many|TRBJ2-7
CASSEPEQYF
TGTGCCAGCAGTGAACCAGAGCAGTACTTC
>TRBV7-2|.|few|TRBJ2-7
CASRIIPLSYEQYF
TGTGCCAGCAGAATAATTCCGTTATCCTACGAGCAGTACTTC
>TRBV5-1|.|few|TRBJ2-1
CASSRQGRLAQSSYNEQFF
TGCGCCAGCAGCCGACAGGGACGCCTAGCGCAGAGCTCCTACAATGAGCAGTTCTTC
>TRBV30|TRBD2|few|TRBJ2-3
CAWRAGTTTDTQYF
TGTGCCTGGAGAGCCGGGACTACCACAGATACGCAGTATTTT
>TRBV29-1|.|many|TRBJ2-2
CSVPGHSNTGELFF
TGCAGCGTCCCGGGACACTCGAACACCGGGGAGCTGTTTTTT
>TRBV20-1|.|.|TRBJ2-7
CSAVRGNGPYEQYF
TGCAGTGCTGTCCGGGGCAACGGTCCCTACGAGCAGTACTTC
>TRBV4-3|TRBD2|.|TRBJ2-5
CASSQRLAEETQYF
TGCGCCAGCAGCCAACGGCTAGCGGAAGAGACCCAGTACTTC
>TRBV9|.|.|TRBJ2-5
CASSVGVKETQYF
TGTGCCAGCAGCGTAGGGGTTAAAGAGACCCAGTACTTC
>TRBV20-1|TRBD2|.|TRBJ2-7
CSASLAVGTYEQYF
TGCAGTGCTAGCCTAGCGGTTGGGACCTACGAGCAGTACTTC
>TRBV7-2|TRBD2|few|TRBJ2-1
CASMPGLAASYNEQFF
TGTGCCAGCATGCCGGGACTAGCGGCCAGTTACAATGAGCAGTTCTTC
>TRBV11-2|.|.|TRBJ1-4
CASSPGWEEEKLFF
TGTGCCAGCAGTCCAGGATGGGAGGAGGAAAAACTGTTTTTT
>TRBV12-3/TRBV12-4|.|many|TRBJ1-2
CASSLWGARGYTF
TGTGCCAGCAGTCTGTGGGGGGCCCGTGGCTACACCTTC
>TRBV11-2|.|.|TRBJ1-2
CASSSRVDSNYGYTF
TGTGCCAGCAGCTCCCGAGTGGATTCTAACTATGGCTACACCTTC
>TRBV12-3/TRBV12-4|.|few|TRBJ2-5
CASSRAGLQETQYF
TGTGCCAGCAGTAGGGCCGGCCTACAAGAGACCCAGTACTTC
>TRBV20-1|TRBD1|.|TRBJ2-7
CSVRRTGSSYEQYF
TGCAGTGTCCGGAGGACAGGGAGCTCCTACGAGCAGTACTTC
>TRBV29-1|TRBD2|few|TRBJ2-5
CSVEVAGGGETQYF
TGCAGCGTTGAAGTAGCGGGAGGGGGGGAGACCCAGTACTTC
>TRBV6-2/TRBV6-3|.|.|TRBJ2-1
CASSLLGAGGEQFF
TGTGCCAGCAGCTTGTTGGGGGCTGGGGGTGAGCAGTTCTTC
>TRBV5-1|.|many|TRBJ2-7
CASRDTSLYEQYF
TGCGCCAGCCGGGACACCTCTCTCTACGAGCAGTACTTC
>TRBV15|.|few|TRBJ2-7
CATSGSLESRGNHYEQYF
TGTGCCACCAGCGGTTCGTTGGAGAGCCGAGGAAACCACTACGAGCAGTACTTC
>TRBV29-1|.|many|TRBJ1-2
CSVGTANNYGYTF
TGCAGCGTCGGGACCGCGAATAACTATGGCTACACCTTC
>TRBV12-3/TRBV12-4|TRBD2|few|TRBJ2-7
CASSSFRRLADPTEQYF
TGTGCCAGCAGTTCATTTAGGAGACTAGCCGACCCTACCGAGCAGTACTTC
>TRBV5-1|TRBD1|.|TRBJ1-5
CASSLGQGINQPQHF
TGCGCCAGCAGCTTGGGACAGGGGATCAATCAGCCCCAGCATTTT
>TRBV7-2|.|.|TRBJ2-7
CASSFKPTYEQYF
TGTGCCAGCAGCTTTAAACCGACCTACGAGCAGTACTTC
>TRBV12-3/TRBV12-4|TRBD2|many|TRBJ2-5
CASTRMGLAEETQYF
TGTGCCAGCACCCGAATGGGACTAGCGGAAGAGACCCAGTACTTC
>TRBV4-2|TRBD2|.|TRBJ2-1
CASSQDQSRTSGFF
TGTGCCAGCAGCCAAGATCAGAGCCGGACTAGCGGGTTCTTC
>TRBV6-1|TRBD1|many|TRBJ2-5
CASRPGDRDQETQYF
TGTGCCAGCAGGCCGGGGGACAGGGACCAAGAGACCCAGTACTTC
>TRBV20-1|TRBD1|few|TRBJ2-6
CSQRLNSGQLFSGANVLTF
TGCAGCCAGAGGCTAAATTCGGGACAGTTATTCTCTGGGGCCAACGTCCTGACTTTC
>TRBV20-1|TRBD1|once|TRBJ2-3
CSARDRNRGEDTQYF
TGCAGTGCTAGAGATCGGAACAGGGGTGAAGATACGCAGTATTTT
>TRBV29-1|TRBD2|many|TRBJ2-1
CSADGLAGYSYNEQFF
TGCAGCGCGGACGGGCTAGCGGGTTATTCCTACAATGAGCAGTTCTTC
>TRBV20-1|TRBD2|.|TRBJ2-1
CSARDHLAGTSYNEQFF
TGCAGTGCTAGAGATCATCTAGCGGGAACCTCCTACAATGAGCAGTTCTTC
>TRBV5-1|TRBD1|few|TRBJ1-4
CASSLGTGKEKLFF
TGCGCCAGCAGCTTGGGGACAGGCAAGGAAAAACTGTTTTTT
>TRBV12-3/TRBV12-4|.|.|TRBJ2-4
CASSSLDEGKNIQYF
TGTGCCAGCAGTTCCCTGGATGAGGGCAAAAACATTCAGTACTTC
>TRBV24-1|TRBD1|.|TRBJ2-1
CATSDRGQKKDNEQFF
TGTGCCACCAGTGACAGGGGACAGAAAAAAGACAATGAGCAGTTCTTC
>TRBV12-3/TRBV12-4|.|few|TRBJ2-3
CASSSPGGGGDTQYF
TGTGCCAGCAGCTCCCCCGGGGGCGGTGGAGATACGCAGTATTTT
>TRBV7-9|TRBD2|.|TRBJ2-7
CASSFSGGSFDEQYF
TGTGCCAGCAGCTTTAGTGGCGGGAGTTTCGACGAGCAGTACTTC